This TCR beta chain was recorded in a study of spatial heterogeneity in lung cancer. Sample time point: sample taken at primary tumor resection. Extraction of whole RNA from tumor, nontumor lung or frozen PBMC preceded unsorted sequencing. The 55 to 90 donors had untreated early-stage non-small cell lung cancer. This clonotype was detected a few times. The CDR3 loop spans 15 amino acids. TCRdb redid the calling of the 5' RACE reads with MiXCR, one entry per CDR3 protein. The table has about 95,000 distinct CDR3 sequences, approximately 8.9% seen once. The receptor's source is a male donor with early-stage non-small cell lung cancer. The rearrangement links TRBV21-1 to TRBJ1-2; the D call of TRBD1 is as the table states it, not checked on the DNA. TRBV21-1 is an annotated pseudogene. Sequencing used PBMCs, obtained at surgery. CDR3 loop: CASSKDRGLCYGYTF. The CDR3 nucleotides read TGTGCCAGCAGCAAAGACAGGGGGCTTTGCTATGGCTACACCTTC.